These 15 T cell receptor beta chains came from one sample sequenced in a study of CD8 T cells in ankylosing spondylitis. TCRdb passed the 5' RACE reads through MiXCR, listing each CDR3 protein once. This sample carries under 400,000 distinct CDR3 sequences, 9.5% to 13% of them seen once, and the ten largest clones take about 10%. Sequencing was done on a sample of blood, either unsorted or a sorted T cell fraction (not recorded which). The source is a female donor with ankylosing spondylitis or in good health (not recorded which).

This clonotype was seen many times. The V call is TRBV5-1, the J call TRBJ2-7; D uncertain. The CDR3 spans 12 residues. Germline V gene sequence: CDR1 SGHRS, CDR2 YFSETQ. Trimming stripped 1 base from V and 2 bases from J, with 4 bases between. The CDR3 bases are TGCGCCAGCAGCTTGAGAGCCTACGAGCAGTACTTC. It is translated as CASSLRAYEQYF. The full variable domain, its missing parts supplied by reference TRBV5-1 and TRBJ2-7, is KAGVTQTPRYLIKTRGQQVTLSCSPISGHRSVSWYQQTPGQGLQFLFEYFSETQRNKGNFPGRFSGRQFSNSRSEMNVSTLELGDSALYLCASSLRAYEQYFGPGTRLTVT.

The rearrangement joins TRBV4-2 to TRBJ2-7; 9 bases line up with TRBD1. The CDR3 covers 15 residues. Germline-derived CDR1 and CDR2 are LGHNA and YNFKEQ. V was pared by 4 bases and J by 8 bases, with 12 bases of the junction left unmatched. CDR3 coding DNA: TGTGCCAGCAGCCTAGGACAGGGGCCCTTTTCCCAGCAGTACTTC. This translates into CASSLGQGPFSQQYF.

Details on this clonotype: This may be a read error, as it is one base from a much larger clone. The CDR3 end shows no conserved phenylalanine or tryptophan, and so a read error is likely. The chain is built from TRBV20-1 and TRBJ2-3; a possible D gene is TRBD2 (5 bases). This CDR3 is 12 amino acids long. Trimming pared 6 bases from V and 7 bases from J, leaving 14 bases between. CDR1 DFQATT and CDR2 SNEGSKA come from the germline V gene (reference sequence). CDR3 residues: CSAAAPQYTQYI. The CDR3 DNA sequence: TGCAGTGCAGCGGCCCCGCAATATACGCAGTATATT.

This clonotype occurred many times. The chain uses TRBV12-3 or TRBV12-4 and TRBJ2-7; maybe TRBD2 (5 bases). Trimming shortened V by 6 bases and J by 9 bases, and 15 bases separated the two germline ends. The CDR3 covers 12 residues. The CDR3 region is CASSRGIALQYF. The CDR3, as DNA: TGTGCCAGCAGCCGAGGAATAGCGTTGCAGTACTTC.

This clonotype was observed at least ten times. One junction end does not reproduce the germline sequence, and a read error may be involved. V gene TRBV5-1 combines with J gene TRBJ2-1; no clear D gene. Germline V gene lookup returns CDR1 SGHRS and CDR2 YFSETQ. The CDR3 is 12 amino acids. This CDR3 reads CASSPGLNEQFF. The CDR3 DNA reads as TGTGCCAGCAGTCCGGGCCTCAATGAGCAGTTCTTC.

There are many counts of this clonotype. The V gene is TRBV5-5, the J gene TRBJ2-5, with 8 bases aligning to TRBD1. J gave up 2 bases and V 4 bases, and 7 bases lay outside the gene matches. The CDR3 runs 15 residues. Per germline, CDR1 SGHKS and CDR2 YYEKEE (reference sequence). The CDR3 reads CASSVGQALQETQYF. The CDR3 region has the DNA TGTGCCAGCAGCGTGGGACAGGCCCTTCAAGAGACCCAGTACTTC.

The chain joins TRBV6-5 to TRBJ2-5; D is possibly TRBD1 (6 bases). The V and J ends lost 4 bases and 7 bases respectively, with 19 bases between them. The germline V gene encodes CDR1 MNHEY and CDR2 SVGAGI. This CDR3 has 15 amino acids. CDR3 sequence reads: CASSSNNRVTGTQYF. Here the CDR3 DNA reads TGTGCCAGCAGTTCCAACAACAGGGTTACTGGGACCCAGTACTTC.

The table lists this clonotype with a few counts. The rearrangement uses TRBV29-1 and TRBJ1-1, with 7 positions matching TRBD1. Germline CDR1 is SQVTM and CDR2 is ANQGSEA. The CDR3 length is 13 residues. J was trimmed by 4 bases and V by 7 bases; bases with no gene match: 9. The CDR3: CSATGSRGTEAFF. The CDR3 DNA reads TGCAGCGCGACAGGGTCCCGGGGCACTGAAGCTTTCTTT.

The table lists this clonotype with a few counts. The CDR3 DNA reads TGTGCCAGCAGCTTGTCGGAGGGCCGCTCCTACGAGCAGTACTTC. Its protein product is CASSLSEGRSYEQYF. This chain joins TRBV5-5 and TRBJ2-7; D possibly corresponds to TRBD2 (6 bases). The CDR3 runs 15 residues. Germline V lookup: CDR1 SGHKS, CDR2 YYEKEE (reference sequence). The V and J ends lost 1 base and 0 bases respectively, with 11 bases between them.

This clonotype was picked up many times. The chain links TRBV4-1 to TRBJ2-3; 9 bases are shared with TRBD2. The CDR3 sequence is 16 residues long. J gave up 6 bases and V 1 base, and 8 bases lay outside the gene matches. Germline V gene data show CDR1 as MGHRA and CDR2 as YSYEKL. CDR3 sequence: CASSQVQRGAADTQYF. CDR3 sequence (DNA): TGCGCCAGCAGCCAAGTACAGCGGGGGGCCGCGGATACGCAGTATTTT.

This clonotype was picked up a small number of times. The V call is TRBV6-2 or TRBV6-3, the J call TRBJ2-7, with TRBD1 matching 8 bases. CDR3 length equals 15 residues. V lost 6 bases, J lost 4 bases, and 11 bases stayed unmatched. In germline, CDR1 is MNHEY, CDR2 SVGEGT. CDR3 sequence (DNA): TGTGCCAGCAGCCTGACGGGACAGGCGACGTACGAGCAGTACTTC. This sequence encodes CASSLTGQATYEQYF.

This clonotype came up many times. This sequence joins TRBV20-1 and TRBJ2-2, with a tentative D call TRBD2 (7 bases). The CDR3 has 15 residues. Between the trimmed V and J ends, which lost 6 bases and 4 bases, there was a span of 18 bases. Germline CDR1 is DFQATT and CDR2 is SNEGSKA (reference sequence). This CDR3 is CSASRRGGLTGELFF. The CDR3 bases are TGCAGTGCCTCTAGGAGGGGGGGCCTCACCGGGGAGCTGTTTTTT.

This clonotype was counted a few times. The chain carries TRBV12-3 or TRBV12-4 and TRBJ1-1, with TRBD1 matching over 8 bases. This CDR3 region has 13 residues. The trim removed 6 bases at V and 5 bases at J, leaving 5 bases unmatched. CDR3 nucleotides: TGTGCCAGCAGGGACAGGGCGGCGACTGAAGCTTTCTTT. Encoded protein: CASRDRAATEAFF.

The chain employs TRBV27 and TRBJ1-4, with a tentative D call TRBD1 (6 bases). The CDR3 totals 18 residues. Germline V lookup: CDR1 MNHEY, CDR2 SMNVEV (reference sequence). Trimming pared 3 bases from V and 0 bases from J, leaving 17 bases between. The CDR3 DNA reads TGTGCCAGCAGTTTGGTTCCCGGGACACCTGCAACTAATGAAAAACTGTTTTTT. Translation: CASSLVPGTPATNEKLFF.

This clonotype was detected ten times or more. The chain links TRBV7-2 to TRBJ2-5, with D unclear. Germline loops: CDR1 SGHTA, CDR2 FQGNSA. Trimming pared 1 base from V and 8 bases from J, leaving 8 bases between. The CDR3 spans 12 residues. The CDR3 DNA reads as TGTGCCAGCAGCTTAGACCTTCTTACCCAGTACTTC. Its protein product is CASSLDLLTQYF.